Following are 12 T cell receptor beta chains from one sample sequenced in a study of cytomegalovirus exposure and HLA in healthy donors. PCR was performed using 60 Vbeta and 13 Jbeta primers. Generated by immunoSEQ multiplex PCR, the TCRdb table keeps only in-frame clones and is missing some. The sample has 130,000 to 150,000 clones; around three quarters are singletons. The sample was PBMCs. The receptors were gathered from a middle-aged woman in good health and CMV-seropositive.

This clone was detected once. This chain connects TRBV7-6 to TRBJ1-4, with TRBD1 identical over 8 bases. J was trimmed by 10 bases and V by 4 bases; bases with no gene match: 11. This CDR3 has 15 amino acids. Germline V CDR1 and CDR2: SGHVS, FNYEAQ. Here the CDR3 DNA reads TGTGCCAGCAGCTCCGGGACAGGTGCGGTGGGAAAACTGTTTTTT. It encodes CASSSGTGAVGKLFF.

The chain is built from TRBV6-5 and TRBJ2-1; a possible D gene is TRBD2 (6 bases). Trimming stripped 6 bases from V and 7 bases from J, with 19 bases between. Germline V gives CDR1 MNHEY, CDR2 SVGAGI. The CDR3 is 15 amino acids. CDR3 in DNA: TGTGCCAGCAGACTAGGGACGGGAGTGCAAAATGAGCAGTTCTTC. This translates into CASRLGTGVQNEQFF.

The chain has TRBV6-1 and TRBJ1-4, with 9 positions matching TRBD1. Germline V lookup: CDR1 MNHNS, CDR2 SASEGT. V was pared by 8 bases and J by 4 bases, with 5 bases of the junction left unmatched. The CDR3 runs 14 residues. The CDR3 here is CASSRGQGNEKLFF. CDR3 DNA: TGTGCCAGCTCTCGGGGACAGGGTAATGAAAAACTGTTTTTT.

This clone was recorded only once. The chain couples TRBV5-1 to TRBJ1-2, with unresolved D. The CDR3 is made up of 15 amino acids. V was pared by 0 bases and J by 8 bases, with 17 bases between. CDR1 SGHRS and CDR2 YFSETQ come from the germline V gene. For the CDR3, the DNA is TGCGCCAGCAGCTTGGAAATGGAAAGGACGGGGGGCTACACCTTC. It encodes CASSLEMERTGGYTF. The complete variable domain, with remaining parts taken from reference TRBV5-1 and TRBJ1-2, reads KAGVTQTPRYLIKTRGQQVTLSCSPISGHRSVSWYQQTPGQGLQFLFEYFSETQRNKGNFPGRFSGRQFSNSRSEMNVSTLELGDSALYLCASSLEMERTGGYTFGSGTRLTVV.

The chain links TRBV11-2 to TRBJ2-3; D is undetermined. Trimming left V 0 bases short and J 2 bases short, with 9 bases between. From germline, CDR1 is SGHAT and CDR2 FQNNGV. CDR3 length: 15 residues. The CDR3, as DNA: TGTGCCAGCAGCTTAGATCAGCGAAACACAGATACGCAGTATTTT. It is translated as CASSLDQRNTDTQYF. The whole variable domain, remainder taken from reference TRBV11-2 and TRBJ2-3, is EAGVAQSPRYKIIEKRQSVAFWCNPISGHATLYWYQQILGQGPKLLIQFQNNGVVDDSQLPKDRFSAERLKGVDSTLKIQPAKLEDSAVYLCASSLDQRNTDTQYFGPGTRLTVL.

The chain joins TRBV9 to TRBJ1-3, with a tentative D call TRBD1 (5 bases). The germline V gene encodes CDR1 SGDLS and CDR2 YYNGEE. V was pared by 3 bases and J by 4 bases, with 14 bases between. CDR3 size: 15 residues. CDR3 bases: TGTGCCAGCAGCGCGCCGGGACTACAGGGAAACACCATATATTTT. Translating it yields CASSAPGLQGNTIYF.

The chain recombines TRBV5-1 with TRBJ2-1, with D tentatively TRBD1 (6 bases). V lost 0 bases, J lost 2 bases, and 12 bases lay in between. The CDR3 runs to 16 residues. CDR1 is SGHRS and CDR2 is YFSETQ in the germline V gene. CDR3 sequence (DNA): TGCGCCAGCAGCTTGGAGGGGGACCTTACCTACAATGAGCAGTTCTTC. Protein product: CASSLEGDLTYNEQFF.

The chain has TRBV5-4 and TRBJ1-4; D unclear. V lost 0 bases, J lost 0 bases, and 6 bases lay in between. Looked up from germline, CDR1 is SGHNT and CDR2 is YYREEE (reference sequence). The CDR3 is 15 amino acids. CDR3 bases: TGTGCCAGCAGCTTGGACAGTGCAACTAATGAAAAACTGTTTTTT. This gives the protein CASSLDSATNEKLFF.

This clone occurred a few times. J is TRBJ2-7 and V is TRBV5-1, with 7 bases fitting TRBD1. This CDR3 spans 15 amino acids. CDR1 and CDR2 (germline): SGHRS, YFSETQ. After removal of 2 bases from V and 0 bases from J, the junction contained 5 bases not matched to a gene. The CDR3 region is CASSFQTGSSYEQYF. In DNA form, the CDR3 reads TGCGCCAGCAGCTTTCAGACAGGGAGCTCCTACGAGCAGTACTTC.

This clone came up a few times. This sequence joins TRBV2 and TRBJ2-1, with 13 bases matching TRBD2. In germline, CDR1 is SNHLY, CDR2 FYNNEI. The CDR3 spans 15 residues. J gave up 2 bases and V 6 bases, and 1 base lay outside the gene matches. In nucleotides, the CDR3 is TGTGCCAGCAGACTAGCGGGGGGGCCCTACAATGAGCAGTTCTTC. It encodes CASRLAGGPYNEQFF.

This clone was found a few times. The gene calls are TRBV10-3 and TRBJ1-3; TRBD1 might be the D (5 bases). CDR1 is ENHRY, CDR2 SYGVKD, per germline. This CDR3 is built from 13 residues. V lost 3 bases and J 4 bases, leaving 7 bases between the germline ends. For the CDR3, the DNA is TGTGCCATCAGTGAACAGGTGGGAAACACCATATATTTT. Protein: CAISEQVGNTIYF.

This clone has only a few counts. Compared with germline, one end of the junction differs, possibly owing to a read error. The chain uses TRBV13 and TRBJ1-1, with 8 nucleotides matching TRBD1. The CDR3 totals 12 residues. Germline V gene data show CDR1 as PRHDT and CDR2 as FYEKMQ (reference sequence). CDR3 in amino acids: CASSLGTGEAFF. As DNA, the CDR3 is TGTGCCAGCAGCCTAGGGACAGGCGAAGCTTTCTTT.